One and the same sample provided the 18 T cell receptor beta chains below, sequenced in a study of CD8 T cells in Susac syndrome. Random hexamers primed reverse transcription of 0.5 to 1 ug RNA. TCRdb redid the calling of the immunoSEQ multiplex PCR reads with MiXCR, one entry per CDR3 protein. Here the sample spans 250,000 or so distinct CDR3 sequences, about 94% being singletons. The sequenced material came from CD4+ T cells from PBMCs. Every receptor here comes from a human donor with multiple sclerosis.

The chain has TRBV9 and TRBJ1-5; perhaps TRBD1 as D (6 bases). V was pared by 0 bases and J by 2 bases, with 9 bases between. This CDR3 has 15 amino acids. Germline assignment: CDR1 SGDLS and CDR2 YYNGEE. CDR3 sequence: CASSVGTAGNQPQHF. DNA of the CDR3: TGTGCCAGCAGCGTAGGGACAGCAGGCAATCAGCCCCAGCATTTT.

This clonotype was seen once. The rearrangement uses TRBV7-9 and TRBJ2-3; 9 nucleotides line up with TRBD2. CDR1 and CDR2 (germline): SEHNR, FQNEAQ (reference sequence). The CDR3 sequence is 17 residues long. V trimming: 4 bases; J trimming: 4 bases; junction bases outside the gene matches: 12. The CDR3 sequence: CASSSDGRRGGPDTQYF. The CDR3 nucleotides are TGTGCCAGCAGCTCAGACGGGCGGCGGGGGGGCCCAGATACGCAGTATTTT.

V is TRBV29-1 and J is TRBJ2-1, with 8 bases identical to TRBD1. This CDR3 is 15 amino acids long. V shed 4 bases, J shed 0 bases, and the junction held 5 bases outside the gene matches. The germline CDR1 and CDR2 sequences are SQVTM and ANQGSEA. As DNA, the CDR3 is TGCAGCGTTGCAGGGGGCCCGAGCTCCTACAATGAGCAGTTCTTC. It is translated as CSVAGGPSSYNEQFF.

The J gene is TRBJ1-2, the V gene TRBV27, with D unresolved. V lost 6 bases and J 3 bases, leaving 11 bases between the germline ends. The CDR3 consists of 13 residues. Germline V gene data show CDR1 as MNHEY and CDR2 as SMNVEV (reference sequence). CDR3: CASRPYPDYGYTF. For the CDR3, the DNA is TGTGCCAGCAGACCGTACCCGGACTATGGCTACACCTTC.

The chain employs TRBV11-2 and TRBJ2-7, with D hard to call. Germline V gene data show CDR1 as SGHAT and CDR2 as FQNNGV. The V and J ends lost 0 bases and 4 bases respectively, with 10 bases between them. The CDR3 sequence is 14 residues long. CDR3 in amino acids: CASSLDPNSYEQYV. In DNA form, the CDR3 reads TGTGCCAGCAGCTTAGATCCCAATTCATACGAGCAGTACGTC.

The chain combines TRBV7-2 with TRBJ2-1, with TRBD1 as a possible D gene (5 bases). This CDR3 is 14 amino acids long. V gave up 1 base and J gave up 9 bases, with 13 bases separating them. CDR1 and CDR2 from the germline V gene are SGHTA and FQGNSA. The DNA for the CDR3 is TGTGCCAGCAGCTTAGTTGCAGGGCCCAGTGAGCAGTTCTTC. It yields the protein CASSLVAGPSEQFF.

The rearrangement joins TRBV23-1 to TRBJ2-7; TRBD1 matches at 7 bases. TRBV23-1 is treated as an ORF (open reading frame) with a function not yet certain. The CDR3 is made up of 15 amino acids. Losses at the gene ends were 4 bases for V and 7 bases for J; bases not matched to a gene: 13. CDR3 region: CASSRYRGPRGEQYF. CDR3 nucleotides: TGCGCCAGCAGTCGCTACAGGGGCCCCAGGGGAGAGCAGTACTTC.

The chain combines TRBV6-6 with TRBJ1-4; D might be TRBD1 (5 bases). V was clipped by 7 bases and J by 8 bases, with 14 bases between them. Germline lookup yields CDR1 MNHNY and CDR2 SVGAGI (reference sequence). The CDR3 is 13 amino acids. The CDR3 DNA reads TGTGCCAGCATCCACGGGGCGGACGAAAAACTGTTTTTT. As protein: CASIHGADEKLFF.

The chain has TRBV4-1 and TRBJ2-3; no reliable D call. Trimming cost V 1 base and J 6 bases, with 14 bases left between them. This CDR3 has 15 residues. Germline assignment: CDR1 MGHRA and CDR2 YSYEKL. The CDR3 DNA reads as TGCGCCAGCAGCCAAGGATTCGGGTTTAGGGATACGCAGTATTTT. It encodes CASSQGFGFRDTQYF.

The chain couples TRBV7-2 to TRBJ2-1, with 7 nucleotides matching TRBD2. Losses at the gene ends were 6 bases for V and 7 bases for J; bases not matched to a gene: 24. In germline, CDR1 is SGHTA, CDR2 FQGNSA. This CDR3 has 19 amino acids. CDR3 in amino acids: CASRKSPLLGRGGGNEQFF. The CDR3 DNA follows: TGTGCCAGCAGAAAGTCCCCTCTATTAGGGCGTGGGGGGGGAAATGAGCAGTTCTTC. The variable domain in full, completed from reference TRBV7-2 and TRBJ2-1, reads GAGVSQSPSNKVTEKGKDVELRCDPISGHTALYWYRQSLGQGLEFLIYFQGNSAPDKSGLPSDRFSAERTGGSVSTLTIQRTQQEDSAVYLCASRKSPLLGRGGGNEQFFGPGTRLTVL.

This chain connects TRBV4-1 to TRBJ1-4, with D unclear. The CDR3 is made up of 12 amino acids. CDR1 and CDR2 (germline): MGHRA, YSYEKL. V was pared by 4 bases and J by 5 bases, with 5 bases between. CDR3 residues: CASSRVNEKLFF. The CDR3 DNA reads TGCGCCAGCAGCCGTGTAAATGAAAAACTGTTTTTT.

The chain uses TRBV29-1 and TRBJ1-2; 7 bases match TRBD1. Germline V gives CDR1 SQVTM, CDR2 ANQGSEA. This CDR3 has 17 residues. With 6 bases clipped from V and 8 bases from J, the junction kept 24 bases outside the gene matches. The CDR3 nucleotides are TGCAGCGTGGACGGACGTGGGACAGCAGAACTCCCTGGCGGCTACACCTTC. Translated: CSVDGRGTAELPGGYTF.

J is TRBJ2-7 and V is TRBV30; TRBD2 matches 12 bases. The germline gives CDR1 GTSNPN, CDR2 SVGIG (reference sequence). J gave up 7 bases and V 3 bases, and 10 bases lay outside the gene matches. The CDR3 covers 15 residues. The CDR3 protein is CAWSRTSGARREQYF. The CDR3 DNA reads TGTGCCTGGAGCCGGACTAGCGGGGCGCGACGGGAGCAGTACTTC.

The chain carries TRBV7-9 and TRBJ2-3, with 7 nucleotides matching TRBD1. Germline trimming cut 5 bases from V and 2 bases from J; bases unmatched to any gene: 7. Germline V gene lookup returns CDR1 SEHNR and CDR2 FQNEAQ (reference sequence). The CDR3 is 15 amino acids. The CDR3, as DNA: TGTGCCAGCAGCCCGGGACAGTTCCCCACAGATACGCAGTATTTT. This encodes CASSPGQFPTDTQYF.

The chain joins TRBV5-1 to TRBJ2-2; 8 bases match TRBD1. This CDR3 comprises 19 residues. With V trimmed by 0 bases and J by 4 bases, 14 bases remained unmatched. Germline V gene sequence: CDR1 SGHRS, CDR2 YFSETQ. The DNA of the CDR3 is TGCGCCAGCAGCTTGGCCCCGAGGGGAGGACAGGGTAGCACCGGGGAGCTGTTTTTT. It yields the protein CASSLAPRGGQGSTGELFF.

The rearrangement links TRBV15 to TRBJ2-7; D ambiguous. The germline V and J ends were trimmed by 0 bases and 7 bases, with 10 bases remaining between them. This CDR3 contains 13 residues. Germline V gene lookup returns CDR1 LNHNV and CDR2 YYDKDF (reference sequence). The CDR3 DNA follows: TGTGCCACCAGCAGAGACTCTTCCTGGGAGCAGTACTTC. It translates to CATSRDSSWEQYF.

The chain joins TRBV29-1 to TRBJ2-2; D possibly corresponds to TRBD2 (6 bases). Trimming took 3 bases from V and 7 from J, leaving 9 bases between them. CDR1 is SQVTM and CDR2 is ANQGSEA in the germline V gene. CDR3 length equals 12 residues. CDR3 DNA sequence: TGCAGCGTTGACGGAGGGATCGGGGAGCTGTTTTTT. Translated: CSVDGGIGELFF.

The chain recombines TRBV20-1 with TRBJ2-7; a weak D match, TRBD2 (7 bases). Germline CDR1 DFQATT, CDR2 SNEGSKA (reference sequence). This CDR3 is 13 amino acids long. Trimming removed 4 bases at V and 2 bases at J, with 12 bases between. The CDR3 nucleotides read TGCAGTGCTAAGGCGCGGGGGCCCTACGAGCAGTACTTC. Amino acid sequence: CSAKARGPYEQYF.